Listed here are 25 T cell receptor beta chains from one sample, sequenced in a study of blood T cell repertoires in COVID-19. Only in-frame clones appear in the TCRdb table, and some are missing; sequencing was by immunoSEQ multiplex PCR. The table includes some 45,000 clones, over 70% detected once. What was sequenced was peripheral blood. The source is a man between 65 and 85 years old with acute or convalescent COVID-19.

The chain recombines TRBV6-4 with TRBJ2-2, with D possibly matching TRBD2 (6 bases). CDR1 and CDR2 (germline): MRHNA, SNTAGT. This CDR3 is built from 16 residues. Trimming removed 0 bases from V and 0 bases from J, with 8 bases in between. CDR3 sequence (DNA): TGTGCCAGCAGTGACTCTCCGGGGGCGAACACCGGGGAGCTGTTTTTT. As protein: CASSDSPGANTGELFF.

CDR3 sequence: CSVEQEGTDTQYF. CDR3 in DNA: TGCAGCGTTGAACAGGAGGGCACAGATACGCAGTATTTT. This sequence joins TRBV29-1 and TRBJ2-3; TRBD2 is a possible D gene (5 bases). CDR3 length: 13 amino acids. Trimming took off 2 bases at V and 1 base at J, with 7 bases between the two ends. Germline CDR1 SQVTM, CDR2 ANQGSEA.

The chain combines TRBV9 with TRBJ1-6; 9 bases are a match to TRBD1. V lost 0 bases to trimming and J lost 9 bases; unmatched junction nucleotides: 7. CDR3 length equals 16 residues. CDR1 is SGDLS and CDR2 is YYNGEE in the germline V gene. CDR3 protein: CASSVGGQGYASPLHF. Written as DNA, the CDR3 is TGTGCCAGCAGCGTAGGGGGACAGGGATACGCTTCACCCCTCCACTTT.

DNA of the CDR3: TGTGCCAGCAGTCAGACCTCACGGACAGGGGGAGCTTTCTTT. It specifies CASSQTSRTGGAFF. This chain joins TRBV6-2 or TRBV6-3 and TRBJ1-1; TRBD1 agrees at 10 bases. The CDR3 is 14 amino acids. Germline CDR1 is MNHEY and CDR2 is SVGEGT. V dropped 5 bases and J dropped 10; count of bases not matched to a gene: 10.

This rearrangement joins TRBV7-9 to TRBJ1-1; 9 nucleotides match TRBD1. CDR3 length: 16 residues. CDR1 and CDR2 (germline): SEHNR, FQNEAQ (reference sequence). V gave up 5 bases and J gave up 0 bases; unmatched junction bases: 7. The CDR3 DNA reads as TGTGCCAGCAGCGCGAGAGGGACAGGGATGAACACTGAAGCTTTCTTT. It translates to CASSARGTGMNTEAFF.

The chain combines TRBV12-3 or TRBV12-4 with TRBJ2-2; 10 nucleotides match TRBD2. V lost 10 bases to trimming and J lost 7 bases; unmatched junction nucleotides: 6. This CDR3 is built from 13 residues. CDR3 sequence reads: CANGASGGGELFF. For the CDR3, the DNA is TGTGCCAACGGGGCTAGCGGGGGCGGGGAGCTGTTTTTT.

This chain links TRBV27 with TRBJ1-1, with 7 bases matching TRBD1. The germline gives CDR1 MNHEY, CDR2 SMNVEV (reference sequence). The CDR3 runs 14 residues. The junction had 13 bases not matched to a gene; V was cut back by 4 bases and J by 11 bases. For the CDR3, the DNA is TGTGCCAGCAGTTCTATCGGTAACACAGGGGCGGCTTTCTTT. It specifies CASSSIGNTGAAFF.

The chain combines TRBV6-5 with TRBJ1-1; D might be TRBD1 (6 bases). V was clipped by 5 bases and J by 1 base, with 11 bases between them. The CDR3 consists of 14 residues. In germline, CDR1 is MNHEY, CDR2 SVGAGI. The DNA of the CDR3 is TGTGCCAGCAGTAGCGGGGGGCGGAACACTGAAGCTTTCTTT. Protein product: CASSSGGRNTEAFF.

The sample holds one count of this clone. The chain uses TRBV7-8 and TRBJ1-5; TRBD1 might be the D (6 bases). Looked up from germline, CDR1 is SGHVS and CDR2 is FQNEAQ. V dropped 1 base and J dropped 6 bases, with 16 bases sitting between them. The CDR3 has 16 amino acids. The CDR3 loop reads CASSLGGQIWSQPQHF. DNA of the CDR3: TGTGCCAGCAGCTTAGGGGGACAAATTTGGTCTCAGCCCCAGCATTTT. Using reference TRBV7-8 and TRBJ1-5 for the parts outside the CDR3, the full variable domain is GAGVSQSPRYKVAKRGQDVALRCDPISGHVSLFWYQQALGQGPEFLTYFQNEAQLDKSGLPSDRFFAERPEGSVSTLKIQRTQQEDSAVYLCASSLGGQIWSQPQHFGDGTRLSIL.

The rearrangement uses TRBV5-1 and TRBJ2-2; tentative D call: TRBD1 (6 bases). Trimming stripped 4 bases from V and 2 bases from J, with 12 bases between. Germline values: CDR1 SGHRS, CDR2 YFSETQ. The CDR3 contains 15 residues. CDR3 in DNA: TGCGCCAGCAGCCTGGGACACATTAACACCGGGGAGCTGTTTTTT. Its protein is CASSLGHINTGELFF. The full variable domain, with the rest looked up from reference TRBV5-1 and TRBJ2-2, is KAGVTQTPRYLIKTRGQQVTLSCSPISGHRSVSWYQQTPGQGLQFLFEYFSETQRNKGNFPGRFSGRQFSNSRSEMNVSTLELGDSALYLCASSLGHINTGELFFGEGSRLTVL.

The chain uses TRBV7-9 and TRBJ1-2, with D perhaps TRBD1 (6 bases). Trimming shortened V by 5 bases and J by 2 bases, and 9 bases separated the two germline ends. Germline V CDR1 and CDR2: SEHNR, FQNEAQ (reference sequence). The CDR3 runs 13 residues. This CDR3 is CASSRGQNYGYTF. In nucleotides, the CDR3 is TGTGCCAGCAGCAGGGGACAAAACTATGGCTACACCTTC. Full variable domain (outside the CDR3, taken from reference TRBV7-9 and TRBJ1-2): DTGVSQNPRHKITKRGQNVTFRCDPISEHNRLYWYRQTLGQGPEFLTYFQNEAQLEKSRLLSDRFSAERPKGSFSTLEIQRTEQGDSAMYLCASSRGQNYGYTFGSGTRLTVV.

V is TRBV5-1 and J is TRBJ2-7; TRBD1 aligns across 9 bases. CDR1 is SGHRS and CDR2 is YFSETQ in the germline V gene. V lost 4 bases and J lost 4; bases outside the gene matches: 6. The CDR3 covers 14 residues. The CDR3 is CASSKTGGGYEQYF. The CDR3 bases are TGCGCCAGCAGCAAGACAGGGGGTGGATACGAGCAGTACTTC.

Details on this clone: Other DNA variants within this sample encode the same CDR3. The J gene is TRBJ2-7, the V gene TRBV5-8; TRBD2 aligns across 7 bases. The CDR3 is 13 amino acids. Germline V lookup: CDR1 SGHTS, CDR2 YDEGEE. Losses at the gene ends were 4 bases for V and 2 bases for J; bases not matched to a gene: 3. DNA for the CDR3: TGTGCCAGCAGCCTTGGGACTACCTACGAGCAGTACTTC. Amino acids: CASSLGTTYEQYF.

This chain links TRBV19 with TRBJ1-1; TRBD1 aligns across 9 bases. CDR1 and CDR2 from the germline V gene are LNHDA and SQIVND (reference sequence). CDR3 size: 14 residues. The junction had 4 bases not matched to a gene; V was cut back by 4 bases and J by 4 bases. The CDR3 region has the DNA TGTGCCAGTAGTAAGGACAGGGGAGGCACTGAAGCTTTCTTT. Protein product: CASSKDRGGTEAFF.

A few counts support this clone. The V and J genes are TRBV6-1 and TRBJ2-3, with D possibly matching TRBD2 (5 bases). V shed 2 bases and J shed 5 bases, with 8 bases lying between them. The germline V gene has CDR1 MNHNS and CDR2 SASEGT. The CDR3 has 13 amino acids. The CDR3 DNA is TGTGCCAGCAGTGAAATACGGGGAGATACGCAGTATTTT. Encoded protein: CASSEIRGDTQYF.

The gene calls are TRBV4-3 and TRBJ1-2; maybe TRBD1 (6 bases). Trimming shortened V by 4 bases and J by 6 bases, and 15 bases separated the two germline ends. This CDR3 is 14 amino acids long. CDR1 is LGHNA and CDR2 is YSLEER in the germline V gene. The chain's CDR3 is CASSLSGGVNGYTF. DNA for the CDR3: TGCGCCAGCAGCCTTTCGGGGGGCGTCAATGGCTACACCTTC.

The rearrangement links TRBV2 to TRBJ2-7; perhaps TRBD1 as D (6 bases). The CDR3 has 13 residues. V was shortened by 10 bases and J by 2 bases, with 15 bases between the two germline ends. In germline, CDR1 is SNHLY, CDR2 FYNNEI. The CDR3 is CATDPGDTYEQYF. CDR3 sequence (DNA): TGTGCCACCGACCCAGGGGACACCTACGAGCAGTACTTC.

This sequence joins TRBV10-3 and TRBJ1-2, with a possible D match to TRBD1 (6 bases). Germline CDR1 ENHRY, CDR2 SYGVKD. This CDR3 is 13 amino acids long. The ends were cut back, 7 bases at V and 7 bases at J, with 16 bases in the middle. CDR3 sequence (DNA): TGTGCCATCAATTCCCCAGGGGCGGGTGGCTACACCTTC. This encodes CAINSPGAGGYTF.

The chain combines TRBV2 with TRBJ2-1; D is possibly TRBD1 (5 bases). Trimming cost V 6 bases and J 5 bases, with 11 bases left between them. The CDR3 runs 13 residues. Germline V gene lookup returns CDR1 SNHLY and CDR2 FYNNEI. The DNA for the CDR3 is TGTGCCAGCAGGAACAGGAGAGACAATGAGCAGTTCTTC. Its translation is CASRNRRDNEQFF.

Only a few counts were recorded for this clone. This same CDR3 is encoded by further DNA sequences in the sample. This chain uses TRBV2 with TRBJ1-1; 7 nucleotides line up with TRBD1. The CDR3 is made up of 13 amino acids. Looked up from germline, CDR1 is SNHLY and CDR2 is FYNNEI. With V trimmed by 6 bases and J by 1 base, 2 bases remained unmatched. CDR3: CASSQGENTEAFF. The CDR3 DNA is TGTGCCAGCAGCCAGGGGGAGAACACTGAAGCTTTCTTT.

V gene TRBV3-1 (or the pseudogene TRBV3-2) combines with J gene TRBJ1-1; 9 positions match TRBD1. Germline-derived CDR1 and CDR2 are LGHDT and YNNKEL (reference sequence). The CDR3 runs to 17 residues. Trimming took 1 base from V and 0 from J; bases not matched to a gene: 6. The CDR3 DNA reads TGTGCCAGCAGCCAAGTCCTCACAGGGGGCTTGAACACTGAAGCTTTCTTT. This gives the protein CASSQVLTGGLNTEAFF.

V usage is TRBV4-1 and J usage is TRBJ2-3, with TRBD2 matching over 12 bases. Looked up from germline, CDR1 is MGHRA and CDR2 is YSYEKL. V lost 0 bases to trimming and J lost 7 bases; unmatched junction nucleotides: 8. This CDR3 comprises 17 residues. Here the CDR3 reads CASSQDGASGGAHTQYF. DNA for the CDR3: TGCGCCAGCAGCCAAGATGGGGCTAGCGGGGGGGCACATACGCAGTATTTT.

This chain joins TRBV18 and TRBJ1-5, with 10 bases aligning to TRBD1. Germline trimming cut 3 bases from V and 6 bases from J; bases unmatched to any gene: 2. CDR1 is KGHSH and CDR2 is LQKENI in the germline V gene. The CDR3 has 14 residues. The CDR3 spells CASSPDRGSQPQHF. The CDR3 bases are TGTGCCAGCTCACCGGACAGGGGGAGTCAGCCCCAGCATTTT.

This clone was seen only a few times. This chain joins TRBV7-2 and TRBJ2-1; 7 nucleotides line up with TRBD1. This CDR3 is built from 16 residues. CDR1 and CDR2 from the germline V gene are SGHTA and FQGNSA. V dropped 1 base and J dropped 7; count of bases not matched to a gene: 10. The CDR3 nucleotides read TGTGCCAGCAGCTTAGGGCGGCCGGCAGGGGGAAATGAGCAGTTCTTC. Translating it yields CASSLGRPAGGNEQFF.

The chain carries TRBV30 and TRBJ1-3, with D perhaps TRBD1 (6 bases). Trimming removed 2 bases from V and 0 bases from J, with 8 bases in between. The germline CDR1 and CDR2 sequences are GTSNPN and SVGIG (reference sequence). CDR3 length: 14 amino acids. The DNA of the CDR3 is TGTGCCTGGAGTAGGGGGAACTCTGGAAACACCATATATTTT. This gives the protein CAWSRGNSGNTIYF.